Following are 6 T cell receptor beta chains from one sample sequenced in a study of T cells in tumors after PD-1 blockade (dated by TCRdb to the late 2010s). The time point label here, explained by the study, means: before anti-PD-1 therapy. Libraries came from the immunoSEQ multiplex PCR assay. TCRdb mirrors the immuneACCESS table, restricted to in-frame sequences. Some clones are absent from its copies; in checked studies, under half trace to an unresolved V gene, and the reason for the others is unknown. Here the sample has approximately 60,000 clones; roughly 77% occur a single time. The ten top clones hold around 15% of the sample. Sequenced material: PBMCs, taken before anti-PD-1 treatment. The receptors come from a human donor with basal cell carcinoma.

This clone was observed a handful of times. J is TRBJ1-6 and V is TRBV2, with a weak D call TRBD1 (5 bases). V was cut by 8 bases and J by 7 bases, with 15 bases left in between. The CDR3 contains 14 residues. Germline CDR1 and CDR2: SNHLY and FYNNEI. In nucleotides, the CDR3 is TGTGCCAGCGGCTTCGGGGCTGGGAATTCACCCCTCCACTTT. Its protein is CASGFGAGNSPLHF.

CDR3 amino acids: CASRGQNNEKLFF. The CDR3 DNA is TGTGCCAGCAGAGGACAGAATAATGAAAAACTGTTTTTT. The rearrangement joins TRBV12-3 or TRBV12-4 to TRBJ1-4; tentatively, D is TRBD1 (6 bases). The CDR3 extends over 13 amino acids. V dropped 6 bases and J dropped 4 bases, with 9 bases sitting between them.

This clone was counted a single time. The chain uses TRBV12-3 or TRBV12-4 and TRBJ1-2; D is unclear. V lost 5 bases, J lost 1 base, and 5 bases lay in between. The CDR3 is 12 amino acids. The CDR3 coding sequence is TGTGCCAGCAGTGACAATAACTATGGCTACACCTTC. This translates into CASSDNNYGYTF.

This chain connects TRBV7-6 to TRBJ2-7, with 9 bases identical to TRBD2. V gave up 1 base and J gave up 7 bases; unmatched junction bases: 5. The CDR3 is 14 residues long. Germline-derived CDR1 and CDR2 are SGHVS and FNYEAQ. CDR3 loop: CASSLGGGVLEQYF. In DNA, the CDR3 is TGTGCCAGCAGCTTAGGCGGGGGGGTCTTGGAGCAGTACTTC.

In its sample, this clone was seen a few times. The chain carries TRBV29-1 and TRBJ2-7; tentative D call: TRBD1 (6 bases). V lost 4 bases, J lost 2 bases, and 18 bases lay in between. The germline gives CDR1 SQVTM, CDR2 ANQGSEA. CDR3 length: 15 amino acids. The CDR3 spells CSVVIDAQGTYEQYF. The CDR3 bases are TGCAGCGTTGTAATCGACGCGCAGGGGACCTACGAGCAGTACTTC.

The rearrangement uses TRBV19 and TRBJ1-5; D is perhaps TRBD1 (5 bases). Trimming removed 5 bases at V and 10 bases at J, with 15 bases between. The germline CDR1 and CDR2 sequences are LNHDA and SQIVND (reference sequence). The CDR3 has 13 residues. CDR3 in DNA: TGTGCCAGTAGTGGGGTAGGTGGGGCCCCCCAGCATTTT. Amino acids: CASSGVGGAPQHF.